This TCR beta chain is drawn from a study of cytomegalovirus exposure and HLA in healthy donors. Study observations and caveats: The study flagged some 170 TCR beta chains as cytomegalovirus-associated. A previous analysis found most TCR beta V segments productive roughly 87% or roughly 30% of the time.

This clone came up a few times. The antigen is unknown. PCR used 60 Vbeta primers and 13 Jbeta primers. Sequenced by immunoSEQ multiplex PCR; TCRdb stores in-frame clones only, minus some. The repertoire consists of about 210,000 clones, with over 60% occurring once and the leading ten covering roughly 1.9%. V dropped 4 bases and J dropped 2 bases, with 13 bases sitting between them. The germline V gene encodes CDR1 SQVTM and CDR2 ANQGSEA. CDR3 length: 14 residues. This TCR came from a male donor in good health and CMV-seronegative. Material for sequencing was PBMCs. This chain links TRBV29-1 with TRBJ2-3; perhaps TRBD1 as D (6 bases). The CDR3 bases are TGCAGCGTTGGTATGGGGGCGGACACAGATACGCAGTATTTT. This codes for CSVGMGADTDTQYF.